This T cell receptor (beta chain) was obtained from a study of blood T cells in healthy people across ages. Study-wide points: Roughly linearly, TCR beta diversity per million T cells fell as age increased.

Next came a second PCR, run for about 7 to 12 cycles, which used a sample-barcoded 5' primer along with a J-beta primer mix. Samples each returned at least 2.5 million CDR3-containing paired-end reads. TCRdb analysed the 5' RACE reads with MiXCR anew, one entry per CDR3 protein. The sample carries about 780,000 distinct CDR3 sequences, around 62% recorded once. Comment on this clonotype: Its matching antigen is unknown.

The CDR3 has 15 amino acids. Germline CDR1 is SQVTM and CDR2 is ANQGSEA. V gave up 4 bases and J gave up 2 bases, with 17 bases separating them. J is TRBJ1-2 and V is TRBV29-1; no reliable D call. This sequence originates from a man under 40 in good health. The sequencing sample was made of blood. CDR3 sequence (DNA): TGCAGCGTTGGAATGTGGCCTCCTGGAAACTATGGCTACACCTTC. Protein product: CSVGMWPPGNYGYTF.